A single sample gave rise to the 25 T cell receptor beta chains below, sequenced in a study of blood T cell repertoires in COVID-19. Sequencing was performed with immunoSEQ multiplex PCR; in TCRdb, only in-frame clones are kept and a portion is missing. The sample shows about 25,000 clones, around nine tenths of them seen only once. The sample taken for sequencing was peripheral blood. All receptors derive from a man aged 45-60 years with active COVID-19.

In this sample, this clone turned up a few times. The chain links TRBV5-1 to TRBJ1-3; the D gene is possibly TRBD1 (6 bases). This CDR3 region has 16 residues. Trimming took off 3 bases at V and 0 bases at J, with 13 bases between the two ends. Germline assignment: CDR1 SGHRS and CDR2 YFSETQ. The CDR3 region is CASSSTGLDSGNTIYF. The CDR3 region has the DNA TGCGCCAGCAGCTCGACAGGCCTCGACTCTGGAAACACCATATATTTT.

Note on this clone: Its ends do not fully match the called genes, so a read error is possible. This CDR3 reads CASTLMGGTGELFF. CDR3 nucleotide sequence: TGTGCCAGCACCTTAATGGGAGGAACGGGGGAGCTGTTTTTT. The chain links TRBV11-2 to TRBJ2-2; D might be TRBD2 (6 bases). CDR3 length: 14 amino acids. Germline lookup yields CDR1 SGHAT and CDR2 FQNNGV.

This clone showed up just a few times. The V call is TRBV14, the J call TRBJ1-2; 7 bases are shared with TRBD1. The CDR3 is made up of 14 amino acids. CDR1 SGHDN and CDR2 FVKESK come from the germline V gene. Germline trimming cut 0 bases from V and 6 bases from J; bases unmatched to any gene: 4. The CDR3 protein is CASSQDRGGHGYTF. CDR3 in DNA: TGTGCCAGCAGCCAAGACAGAGGGGGCCATGGCTACACCTTC. The full variable domain, in which reference TRBV14 and TRBJ1-2 provide the parts outside the CDR3, is EAGVTQFPSHSVIEKGQTVTLRCDPISGHDNLYWYRRVMGKEIKFLLHFVKESKQDESGMPNNRFLAERTGGTYSTLKVQPAELEDSGVYFCASSQDRGGHGYTFGSGTRLTVV.

CDR3 in DNA: TGTGCCAGTAGTACGGGAGCTTACACCGGGGAGCTGTTTTTT. Its translation: CASSTGAYTGELFF. V and J are TRBV19 and TRBJ2-2; D might be TRBD2 (6 bases). The CDR3 length is 14 residues. CDR1 and CDR2 from the germline V gene are LNHDA and SQIVND (reference sequence). With 4 bases removed from V and 3 bases from J, the gap between germline ends came to 9 bases.

The chain is built from TRBV30 and TRBJ2-5; 8 bases fit TRBD2. The trim removed 3 bases at V and 7 bases at J, leaving 4 bases unmatched. CDR3 size: 12 residues. CDR1 is GTSNPN and CDR2 is SVGIG in the germline V gene (reference sequence). The CDR3 DNA sequence: TGTGCCTGGAGGACGGGAGGGGGGACCCAGTACTTC. Its protein is CAWRTGGGTQYF. The full variable domain, completed using reference TRBV30 and TRBJ2-5, is SQTIHQWPATLVQPVGSPLSLECTVEGTSNPNLYWYRQAAGRGLQLLFYSVGIGQISSEVPQNLSASRPQDRQFILSSKKLLLSDSGFYLCAWRTGGGTQYFGPGTRLLVL.

The gene calls are TRBV19 and TRBJ2-7; TRBD1 aligns across 8 bases. The CDR3 sequence is 14 residues long. CDR1 and CDR2 (germline): LNHDA, SQIVND (reference sequence). Trimming removed 3 bases from V and 4 bases from J; junction bases left unmatched: 5. The CDR3 DNA follows: TGTGCCAGTAGTATCTACAGGGGGGAATACGAGCAGTACTTC. It specifies CASSIYRGEYEQYF.

The V call is TRBV2, the J call TRBJ1-4; 8 nucleotides align to TRBD1. The ends lost 6 bases at V and 7 bases at J; junction bases unmatched: 10. CDR3 size: 15 residues. Looked up from germline, CDR1 is SNHLY and CDR2 is FYNNEI. The CDR3 DNA follows: TGTGCCAGCAGGGCAGGGGGCGGATTCGGTGAAAAACTGTTTTTT. It translates to CASRAGGGFGEKLFF.

The chain recombines TRBV24-1 with TRBJ2-1; TRBD2 aligns across 7 bases. Per the germline V gene, CDR1 is KGHDR and CDR2 is SFDVKD. The CDR3 runs to 16 residues. V shed 1 base and J 7 bases; nucleotides not matched to a gene: 9. CDR3 nucleotide sequence: TGTGCCACCAGTGATTTTCCGGGAGGCCCGATAAATGAGCAGTTCTTC. It specifies CATSDFPGGPINEQFF.

The chain recombines TRBV6-5 with TRBJ2-2; D gene ambiguous. There are 13 residues in the CDR3. Germline V gene sequence: CDR1 MNHEY, CDR2 SVGAGI. V dropped 2 bases and J dropped 2 bases, with 3 bases sitting between them. As DNA, the CDR3 is TGTGCCAGCAGTTACCCAAACACCGGGGAGCTGTTTTTT. It encodes CASSYPNTGELFF.

The chain employs TRBV7-2 and TRBJ2-3; D not resolved. CDR1 SGHTA and CDR2 FQGNSA come from the germline V gene. Trimming cost V 4 bases and J 0 bases, with 14 bases left between them. This CDR3 spans 16 amino acids. The CDR3 DNA follows: TGTGCCAGCAGCTCCACCATGACTTCTAGCACAGATACGCAGTATTTT. Its protein is CASSSTMTSSTDTQYF.

This clone was found once. The genes are TRBV5-5 and TRBJ2-7; tentative D call: TRBD2 (6 bases). From germline, CDR1 is SGHKS and CDR2 YYEKEE (reference sequence). Trimming stripped 5 bases from V and 2 bases from J, with 11 bases between. The CDR3 contains 13 residues. The DNA for the CDR3 is TGTGCCAGCAGTTTTTGGACTACCTACGAGCAGTACGTC. Protein product: CASSFWTTYEQYV.

J is TRBJ2-1 and V is TRBV29-1; 8 bases match TRBD1. CDR3 length: 13 residues. Germline lookup yields CDR1 SQVTM and CDR2 ANQGSEA. After removal of 1 base from V and 10 bases from J, the junction contained 6 bases not matched to a gene. CDR3 loop: CSVEGPGGREQFF. The CDR3 DNA follows: TGCAGCGTTGAAGGGCCAGGGGGCAGGGAGCAGTTCTTC.

The chain recombines TRBV7-9 with TRBJ2-1, with 10 nucleotides matching TRBD2. CDR3 length: 16 residues. Germline-derived CDR1 and CDR2 are SEHNR and FQNEAQ (reference sequence). V gave up 5 bases and J gave up 2 bases; unmatched junction bases: 6. CDR3 nucleotides: TGTGCCAGCAGCCTCCAAGCGGGGGGGCCCTACAATGAGCAGTTCTTC. Its translation: CASSLQAGGPYNEQFF.

This rearrangement joins TRBV7-2 to TRBJ2-1; D is possibly TRBD2 (5 bases). V lost 6 bases, J lost 9 bases, and 15 bases lay in between. The CDR3 covers 13 residues. Germline CDR1 and CDR2: SGHTA and FQGNSA. The CDR3 loop reads CASSVHRGSEQFF. Written as DNA, the CDR3 is TGTGCCAGCAGTGTCCATCGGGGTAGTGAGCAGTTCTTC.

V is TRBV28 and J is TRBJ1-2; D uncertain. Germline V gives CDR1 MDHEN, CDR2 SYDVKM. Trimming took 2 bases from V and 4 from J, leaving 11 bases between them. CDR3 length equals 14 residues. The CDR3 coding sequence is TGTGCCAGCAGTTTAGCTCGATTGGCCTATGGCTACACCTTC. It yields the protein CASSLARLAYGYTF.

The J gene is TRBJ2-5, the V gene TRBV10-3; TRBD1 might be the D (6 bases). The CDR3 covers 13 residues. The germline V gene has CDR1 ENHRY and CDR2 SYGVKD. The ends were cut back, 4 bases at V and 5 bases at J, with 11 bases in the middle. The CDR3 here is CAISVDRSETQYF. The CDR3 DNA sequence: TGTGCCATCAGTGTCGACAGGAGTGAGACCCAGTACTTC.

The rearrangement links TRBV7-2 to TRBJ2-4; TRBD2 agrees at 14 bases. Per the germline V gene, CDR1 is SGHTA and CDR2 is FQGNSA. The CDR3 totals 16 residues. Trimming took 5 bases from V and 7 from J; bases not matched to a gene: 7. CDR3 sequence reads: CASSLGLAGGENIQYF. The CDR3 DNA sequence: TGTGCCAGCAGCCTCGGACTAGCGGGGGGTGAGAACATTCAGTACTTC.

The genes are TRBV7-2 and TRBJ2-2, with 12 positions matching TRBD1. Germline values: CDR1 SGHTA, CDR2 FQGNSA. The CDR3 loop spans 15 amino acids. The ends lost 7 bases at V and 7 bases at J; junction bases unmatched: 7. This chain's CDR3 is CASTRDRGQGGELFF. The CDR3 nucleotides are TGTGCCAGCACCCGGGACAGGGGGCAAGGCGGGGAGCTGTTTTTT.

The CDR3 coding sequence is TGTGCCAGCAGCGTATACCAACTGACAGATACGCAGTATTTT. Residues: CASSVYQLTDTQYF. This chain uses TRBV9 with TRBJ2-3; D remains ambiguous. The CDR3 is 14 residues long. The V gene's germline CDR1 is SGDLS and CDR2 YYNGEE. The germline V and J ends were trimmed by 1 base and 3 bases, with 9 bases remaining between them.

The chain's CDR3 is CASSDPPSGRPANEQFF. DNA of the CDR3: TGTGCCAGCAGTGATCCCCCGTCTGGGAGGCCAGCGAATGAGCAGTTCTTC. V is TRBV2 and J is TRBJ2-1; TRBD2 is a possible D gene (6 bases). There are 17 residues in the CDR3. CDR1 and CDR2 (germline): SNHLY, FYNNEI. Trimming removed 3 bases at V and 7 bases at J, with 22 bases between.

This clone was found once. The chain carries TRBV28 and TRBJ1-2; 10 bases agree with TRBD1. Germline V gene sequence: CDR1 MDHEN, CDR2 SYDVKM. The CDR3 consists of 18 residues. V shed 4 bases, J shed 7 bases, and the junction held 18 bases outside the gene matches. The CDR3 loop reads CASSSTKTGTGVVRGYTF. CDR3 nucleotide sequence: TGTGCCAGCAGTTCCACCAAGACCGGGACAGGGGTGGTGCGTGGCTACACCTTC.

V and J are TRBV5-1 and TRBJ2-3; 12 nucleotides line up with TRBD2. The germline V gene encodes CDR1 SGHRS and CDR2 YFSETQ. J was trimmed by 2 bases and V by 4 bases; bases with no gene match: 5. The CDR3 extends over 16 amino acids. DNA of the CDR3: TGCGCCAGCAGCGCCAGACTAGCGGGGGTCACAGATACGCAGTATTTT. It specifies CASSARLAGVTDTQYF.

This chain uses TRBV24-1 with TRBJ1-1; D ambiguous. CDR1 and CDR2 (germline): KGHDR, SFDVKD. The CDR3 runs 13 residues. Trimming took 4 bases from V and 4 from J, leaving 9 bases between them. The DNA for the CDR3 is TGTGCCACCAGTGAGATTGAGGGCACTGAAGCTTTCTTT. Amino acid sequence: CATSEIEGTEAFF.

This sequence joins TRBV7-6 and TRBJ1-2; D is unclear. Trimming stripped 5 bases from V and 2 bases from J, with 9 bases between. Germline CDR1 is SGHVS and CDR2 is FNYEAQ. The length of the CDR3 is 13 residues. The chain's CDR3 is CASSPDYNYGYTF. CDR3 bases: TGTGCCAGCAGCCCGGACTACAACTATGGCTACACCTTC. Full variable domain (rest looked up from reference TRBV7-6 and TRBJ1-2): GAGVSQSPRYKVTKRGQDVALRCDPISGHVSLYWYRQALGQGPEFLTYFNYEAQQDKSGLPNDRFSAERPEGSISTLTIQRTEQRDSAMYRCASSPDYNYGYTFGSGTRLTVV.

Here the CDR3 reads CASSELLPWHSSYEQYF. CDR3 nucleotide sequence: TGTGCCAGCAGTGAACTGCTGCCGTGGCACAGCTCCTACGAGCAGTACTTC. The chain employs TRBV6-1 and TRBJ2-7; D gene unclear. Between the trimmed V and J ends, which lost 2 bases and 0 bases, there was a span of 17 bases. Germline V CDR1 and CDR2: MNHNS, SASEGT. There are 17 residues in the CDR3.